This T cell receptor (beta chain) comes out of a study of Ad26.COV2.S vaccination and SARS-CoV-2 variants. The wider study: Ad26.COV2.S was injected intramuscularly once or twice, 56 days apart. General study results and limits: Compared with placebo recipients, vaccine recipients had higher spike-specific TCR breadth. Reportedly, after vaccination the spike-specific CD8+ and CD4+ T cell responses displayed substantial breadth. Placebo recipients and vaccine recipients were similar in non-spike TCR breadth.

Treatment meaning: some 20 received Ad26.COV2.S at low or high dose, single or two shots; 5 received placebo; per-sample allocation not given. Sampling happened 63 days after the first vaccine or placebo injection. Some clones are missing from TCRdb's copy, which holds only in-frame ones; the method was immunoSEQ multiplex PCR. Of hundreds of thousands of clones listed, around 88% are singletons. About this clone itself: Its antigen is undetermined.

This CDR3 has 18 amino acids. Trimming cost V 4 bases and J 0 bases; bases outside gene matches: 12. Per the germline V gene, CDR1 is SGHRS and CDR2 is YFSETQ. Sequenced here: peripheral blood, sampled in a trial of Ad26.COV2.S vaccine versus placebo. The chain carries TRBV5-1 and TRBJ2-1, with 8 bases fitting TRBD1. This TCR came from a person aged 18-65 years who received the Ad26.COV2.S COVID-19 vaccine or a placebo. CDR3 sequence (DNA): TGCGCCAGCAGCCCTGGGGGGACAGGACCGAGCTCCTACAATGAGCAGTTCTTC. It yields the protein CASSPGGTGPSSYNEQFF.